This TCR beta chain was identified in a study of post-analysis software for immune sequencing data. For the study at large: The study covered relapsing-remitting, secondary progressive and progressive-relapsing courses of multiple sclerosis.

Study outcomes and limitations: Among five TRBV segments more frequent in patients than controls were TRBV5-6, TRBV5-1 and TRBV20-1. Same-batch preparations were strongly co-clustered by F measure. Among multiple sclerosis patients, normalized Chao1 diversity was significantly below that of controls.

As regards this clonotype: Its target is unknown.

Germline V lookup: CDR1 MNHEY, CDR2 SVGAGI. The CDR3 has 16 residues. J was trimmed by 4 bases and V by 2 bases; bases with no gene match: 9. The TCR beta cDNA libraries contained unique molecular identifiers. TCRdb re-called the PCR reads with MiXCR, one entry per CDR3 protein. The sample consists of some 690,000 distinct CDR3 sequences, around 64% of them appearing once. This chain links TRBV6-5 with TRBJ1-1; TRBD1 aligns across 8 bases. Sequenced: blood. The source of this sequence is a girl aged 2 to 10 with multiple sclerosis. This chain's CDR3 is CASSYLGTGAATEAFF. The CDR3, as DNA: TGTGCCAGCAGTTACCTCGGGACAGGCGCCGCCACTGAAGCTTTCTTT.